These 8 T cell receptor beta chains came from one sample sequenced in a study of T cells in Graves' hyperthyroidism and ophthalmopathy. It was RNA transcripts that yielded the amplified TCR beta CDR3 regions. The HTBI set primed first-round TCR CDR3 RT-PCR. TCRdb processed the multiplex PCR reads anew with MiXCR; each CDR3 protein has one entry. The sample has some 200,000 distinct CDR3 sequences, under 20% seen once; the top ten hold 50%. Sequenced sample: blood. These receptors originate from a man aged 45-65 years with Graves' hyperthyroidism.

This clonotype was detected only a few times. The V gene is TRBV30, the J gene TRBJ2-1, with TRBD2 identical over 12 bases. V lost 2 bases, J lost 15 bases, and 5 bases stayed unmatched. The CDR3 covers 12 residues. Germline CDR1 and CDR2: GTSNPN and SVGIG (reference sequence). DNA of the CDR3: TGTGCCTGGAGTTTACGACTAGCGGGAGTGTTCTTC. Translated: CAWSLRLAGVFF.

As to this clonotype: At one end, the junction sequence differs from germline, possibly due to a read error. This chain uses TRBV7-2 with TRBJ1-4, with a possible D match to TRBD1 (6 bases). The CDR3 runs to 16 residues. From germline, CDR1 is SGHTA and CDR2 FQGNSA. The CDR3 nucleotides read TGTGCCAGCAGCCAACTGAACAGGGAAGCTAATAAAAAACTGTTTTTT. It specifies CASSQLNREANKKLFF.

A single count supports this clonotype. This CDR3 reads CASSEWVAGDGEQYF. In DNA form, the CDR3 reads TGTGCCAGCAGTGAATGGGTAGCGGGAGATGGAGAGCAGTACTTC. The genes are TRBV25-1 and TRBJ2-7; 9 bases align to TRBD2. The ends lost 1 base at V and 7 bases at J; junction bases unmatched: 8. This CDR3 has 15 residues. Germline CDR1 MGHDK, CDR2 SYGVNS.

This clonotype was picked up many times. This chain joins TRBV12-3 or TRBV12-4 and TRBJ2-6; D possibly corresponds to TRBD2 (5 bases). The V gene lost 6 bases and the J gene lost 0 bases, with 9 bases spanning the gap. The CDR3 totals 15 residues. The CDR3 loop reads CASRPAGSGANVLTF. The CDR3 DNA follows: TGTGCCAGCAGACCGGCGGGCTCTGGGGCCAACGTCCTGACTTTC.

V usage is TRBV6-5 and J usage is TRBJ1-1; no reliable D call. This CDR3 is built from 14 residues. V was shortened by 3 bases and J by 4 bases, with 12 bases between the two germline ends. Germline CDR1 MNHEY, CDR2 SVGAGI. The CDR3 DNA sequence: TGTGCCAGCAGTTATCTTGGGCGGGCCACTGAAGCTTTCTTT. Protein product: CASSYLGRATEAFF.

This clonotype was picked up many times. V is TRBV7-2 and J is TRBJ2-5, with D tentatively TRBD1 (5 bases). The CDR3 runs 16 residues. In germline, CDR1 is SGHTA, CDR2 FQGNSA. V was trimmed by 2 bases and J by 0 bases, leaving 13 bases between them. CDR3 amino acids: CASSLSAGHYQETQYF. DNA of the CDR3: TGTGCCAGCAGCTTAAGCGCAGGGCATTACCAAGAGACCCAGTACTTC.

This clonotype was detected a few times. V gene TRBV7-9 combines with J gene TRBJ2-5; perhaps TRBD1 as D (5 bases). The ends were cut back, 5 bases at V and 1 base at J, with 14 bases in the middle. Germline CDR1 is SEHNR and CDR2 is FQNEAQ (reference sequence). This CDR3 region has 15 residues. The CDR3 region is CASSPFRGSQETQYF. The CDR3 DNA is TGTGCCAGCAGCCCTTTTAGGGGTTCCCAAGAGACCCAGTACTTC.

This clonotype was observed many times. V gene TRBV20-1 combines with J gene TRBJ1-2; D is possibly TRBD1 (6 bases). This CDR3 comprises 14 residues. Trimming pared 0 bases from V and 9 bases from J, leaving 17 bases between. CDR1 is DFQATT, CDR2 SNEGSKA, per germline (reference sequence). The CDR3 nucleotides are TGCAGTGCTAGAGATTTTAAGGGGGGCGATAGCTACACCTTC. It codes for CSARDFKGGDSYTF.